This T cell receptor beta chain was retrieved from a study of control samples from healthy donors and cancer patients. This CDR3 is 12 amino acids long. With 0 bases removed from V and 6 bases from J, the gap between germline ends came to 9 bases. Per germline, CDR1 GTSNPN and CDR2 SVGIG (reference sequence). Libraries were prepared by immunoSEQ multiplex PCR; TCRdb keeps only in-frame clonotypes and omits some of them. The sample carries about 160,000 clones, about 90% recorded once. The sample was blood. The chain combines TRBV30 with TRBJ2-7; D unclear. This receptor was taken from a man aged 25-40 years in good health. CDR3 amino acids: CAWSVQLTEQYF. The CDR3 coding sequence is TGTGCCTGGAGTGTACAACTGACCGAGCAGTACTTC. Drawing the rest from reference TRBV30 and TRBJ2-7, the complete variable domain is SQTIHQWPATLVQPVGSPLSLECTVEGTSNPNLYWYRQAAGRGLQLLFYSVGIGQISSEVPQNLSASRPQDRQFILSSKKLLLSDSGFYLCAWSVQLTEQYFGPGTRLTVT.